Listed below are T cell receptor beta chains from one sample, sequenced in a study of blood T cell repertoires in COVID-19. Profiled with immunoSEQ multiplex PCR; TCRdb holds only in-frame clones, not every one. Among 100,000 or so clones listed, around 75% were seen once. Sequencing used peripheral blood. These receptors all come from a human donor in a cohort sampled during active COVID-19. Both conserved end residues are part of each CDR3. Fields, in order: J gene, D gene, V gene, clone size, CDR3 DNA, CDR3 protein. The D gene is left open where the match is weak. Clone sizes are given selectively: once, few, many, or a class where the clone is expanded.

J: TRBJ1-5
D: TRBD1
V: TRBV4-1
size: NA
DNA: TGCGCCAGCAGCCAAGATGACAGGGGACCTTTCGGTCAGCCCCAGCATTTT
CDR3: CASSQDDRGPFGQPQHF

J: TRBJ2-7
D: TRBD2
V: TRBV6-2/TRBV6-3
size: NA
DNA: TGTGCCAGCAGCCTGGGAGGGCACGAGCAGTACTTC
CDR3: CASSLGGHEQYF

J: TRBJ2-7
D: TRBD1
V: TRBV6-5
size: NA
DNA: TGTGCCAGCAGTTACTCTCGACAGGGGTATTTGATGGAGCAGTACTTC
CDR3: CASSYSRQGYLMEQYF

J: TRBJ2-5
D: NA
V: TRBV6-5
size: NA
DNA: TGTGCCAGCAGTTACAACAGGGTTCAAGAGACCCAGTACTTC
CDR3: CASSYNRVQETQYF

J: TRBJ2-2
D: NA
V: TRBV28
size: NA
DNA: TGTGCCAGCAGGGAGGGTCGGCACCCCGGGGAGCTGTTTTTT
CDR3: CASREGRHPGELFF

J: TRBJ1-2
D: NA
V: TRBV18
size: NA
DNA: TGTGCCAGCTCACCAGGGGGGACTAACTATGGCTACACCTTC
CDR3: CASSPGGTNYGYTF

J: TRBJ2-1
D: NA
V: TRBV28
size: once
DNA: TGTGCCAGCAGTTCCCCCAACAGACTACACAATGAGCAGTTCTTC
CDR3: CASSSPNRLHNEQFF

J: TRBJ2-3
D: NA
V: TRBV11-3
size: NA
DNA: TGTGCCAGCAGCTTAGGTGGACAGAGCACAGATACGCAGTATTTT
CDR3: CASSLGGQSTDTQYF

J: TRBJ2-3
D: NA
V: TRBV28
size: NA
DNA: TGTGCCAGCAGTTTATGGGAGGGGGGGAGCACAGATACGCAGTATTTT
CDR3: CASSLWEGGSTDTQYF

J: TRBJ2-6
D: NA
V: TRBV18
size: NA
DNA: TGTGCCAGCTCACCTCGAGGGGGGGGCTCTGGGGCCAACGTCCTGACTTTC
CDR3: CASSPRGGGSGANVLTF